Below, 16 T cell receptor beta chains from the same sample are listed, as sequenced in a study of T cell repertoires in cytomegalovirus infection. TCRdb passed the reads through MiXCR, listing each CDR3 protein once. This table holds 200,000 to 300,000 distinct CDR3 sequences, about 13% found once. Sequencing used PBMCs. Receptors were obtained from a human donor in good health (CMV status not recorded). Some clones in this sample may be carry-over from other donors' samples.

The chain has TRBV5-1 and TRBJ1-5; a possible D gene is TRBD1 (6 bases). The V gene's germline CDR1 is SGHRS and CDR2 YFSETQ. The CDR3 spans 15 residues. Trimming pared 4 bases from V and 1 base from J, leaving 12 bases between. CDR3 loop: CASSQNTGSNQPQHF. The CDR3 region has the DNA TGCGCCAGCAGCCAAAACACAGGGAGCAATCAGCCCCAGCATTTT.

This clonotype was recorded many times. This chain connects TRBV7-2 to TRBJ2-1; no firm D call. The CDR3 covers 13 residues. V was shortened by 4 bases and J by 0 bases, with 4 bases between the two germline ends. The germline V gene has CDR1 SGHTA and CDR2 FQGNSA. DNA for the CDR3: TGTGCCAGCAGCTGGAACTCCTACAATGAGCAGTTCTTC. Residues: CASSWNSYNEQFF.

This clonotype was found many times. This chain uses TRBV7-8 with TRBJ1-5; 9 bases are shared with TRBD1. V lost 0 bases to trimming and J lost 1 base; unmatched junction nucleotides: 19. Germline-derived CDR1 and CDR2 are SGHVS and FQNEAQ. The CDR3 length is 22 residues. Written as DNA, the CDR3 is TGTGCCAGCAGCTTAGCGAGGTTCCCTGCCGGACAGGGGAGCTCCAGCAATCAGCCCCAGCATTTT. Translating it yields CASSLARFPAGQGSSSNQPQHF.

The gene calls are TRBV4-3 and TRBJ2-1; 10 bases map to TRBD2. V shed 0 bases, J shed 9 bases, and the junction held 8 bases outside the gene matches. The CDR3 has 16 residues. Germline CDR1 and CDR2: LGHNA and YSLEER. For the CDR3, the DNA is TGCGCCAGCAGCCAAGATAGTCTAGCGGGAGTAAGTGAGCAGTTCTTC. Translating it yields CASSQDSLAGVSEQFF.

Ten or more counts support this clonotype. The chain joins TRBV6-6 to TRBJ1-6; no clear D. CDR3 length: 15 residues. V was shortened by 2 bases and J by 5 bases, with 10 bases between the two germline ends. Germline CDR1 MNHNY, CDR2 SVGAGI (reference sequence). In DNA form, the CDR3 reads TGTGCCAGCAGTTACCGTGACACTGATAATTCACCCCTCCACTTT. Protein sequence: CASSYRDTDNSPLHF.

This clonotype was counted a few times. The chain links TRBV4-1 to TRBJ2-5; no reliable D call. Trimming removed 0 bases from V and 5 bases from J, with 13 bases in between. The V gene's germline CDR1 is MGHRA and CDR2 YSYEKL. The CDR3 is 15 residues long. Here the CDR3 DNA reads TGCGCCAGCAGCCAAGATAGGGCCCCCGGCGAGACCCAGTACTTC. Translation gives CASSQDRAPGETQYF.

V and J are TRBV14 and TRBJ1-1; D gene ambiguous. The V gene lost 4 bases and the J gene lost 6 bases, with 15 bases spanning the gap. Germline values: CDR1 SGHDN, CDR2 FVKESK. This CDR3 comprises 14 residues. The CDR3 region is CASSLKIKQPEAFF. DNA for the CDR3: TGTGCCAGCAGCCTAAAGATAAAACAGCCTGAAGCTTTCTTT.

With respect to this clonotype: A much larger clone lies a single base off, so this may be a read error. As the CDR3 is not closed by the conserved phenylalanine or tryptophan, this likely results from a read error. This sequence joins TRBV7-4 and TRBJ1-2, with 7 positions matching TRBD1. With 3 bases clipped from V and 6 bases from J, the junction kept 13 bases outside the gene matches. Germline V gives CDR1 SGHVT, CDR2 SQSDAQ. This CDR3 has 16 residues. As DNA, the CDR3 is TGTGCCAGCAGCTTCCAATCCAACACAGGGGCAGATGGCTACACCTGC. Protein: CASSFQSNTGADGYTC.

The sample holds a few counts of this clonotype. The J gene is TRBJ2-5, the V gene TRBV11-3; D unresolved. Germline CDR1 SGHNT, CDR2 YENEEA. The CDR3 has 15 residues. The V and J ends lost 1 base and 1 base respectively, with 10 bases between them. The CDR3: CASSLGRQGQETQYF. CDR3 bases: TGTGCCAGCAGCTTAGGTCGACAAGGCCAAGAGACCCAGTACTTC.

CDR3 coding DNA: TGTGCCAGCAGCCAAGATAGTCGTGGTAGCGGGGGACTTCTCAACGAGCAGTACTTC. It encodes CASSQDSRGSGGLLNEQYF. V and J are TRBV3-1 and TRBJ2-7; TRBD2 matches at 9 bases. Trimming removed 0 bases from V and 5 bases from J; junction bases left unmatched: 17. The CDR3 is made up of 19 amino acids. CDR1 is LGHDT, CDR2 YNNKEL, per germline (reference sequence).

This sequence joins TRBV29-1 and TRBJ2-3, with D possibly being TRBD1 (7 bases). V was pared by 7 bases and J by 5 bases, with 19 bases between. The CDR3 has 14 residues. From germline, CDR1 is SQVTM and CDR2 ANQGSEA. CDR3 sequence reads: CSARERQGGDTQYF. Written as DNA, the CDR3 is TGCAGCGCTCGCGAGAGACAGGGAGGAGATACGCAGTATTTT.

This clonotype was seen ten or more times. V gene TRBV7-2 combines with J gene TRBJ2-7, with TRBD2 identical over 14 bases. Losses at the gene ends were 7 bases for V and 3 bases for J; bases not matched to a gene: 11. The CDR3 totals 17 residues. Germline CDR1 reads SGHTA; CDR2 reads FQGNSA. CDR3 loop: CASNTAGLAGEFYEQYF. DNA for the CDR3: TGTGCCAGCAACACCGCGGGACTAGCGGGAGAGTTCTACGAGCAGTACTTC.

This clonotype was seen a handful of times. The chain has TRBV2 and TRBJ2-2, with 7 bases fitting TRBD2. Trimming cost V 7 bases and J 4 bases; bases outside gene matches: 3. The CDR3 sequence is 13 residues long. Germline V gene data show CDR1 as SNHLY and CDR2 as FYNNEI. The CDR3 spells CASKWTSTGELFF. The CDR3 DNA sequence: TGTGCCAGCAAATGGACTAGCACCGGGGAGCTGTTTTTT.

This clonotype was recorded only once. The chain joins TRBV11-3 to TRBJ2-7, with a weak D call TRBD2 (6 bases). V dropped 1 base and J dropped 4 bases, with 20 bases sitting between them. Looked up from germline, CDR1 is SGHNT and CDR2 is YENEEA. CDR3 length: 17 residues. The chain's CDR3 is CASSLGGFGGAQYEQYF. In DNA, the CDR3 is TGTGCCAGCAGCTTAGGGGGATTCGGAGGGGCGCAATACGAGCAGTACTTC.

The chain joins TRBV29-1 to TRBJ1-1; D ambiguous. Trimming pared 8 bases from V and 2 bases from J, leaving 12 bases between. The V gene's germline CDR1 is SQVTM and CDR2 ANQGSEA. This CDR3 contains 12 residues. CDR3 nucleotides: TGCAGCTTCACCGGGATCAACACTGAAGCTTTCTTT. Protein: CSFTGINTEAFF.

On this clonotype itself: No conserved phenylalanine or tryptophan is present at the end of the CDR3, so a read error is the likely explanation. The gene calls are TRBV20-1 and TRBJ2-1; TRBD2 matches at 11 bases. The CDR3 has 16 amino acids. Looked up from germline, CDR1 is DFQATT and CDR2 is SNEGSKA (reference sequence). Losses at the gene ends were 3 bases for V and 3 bases for J; bases not matched to a gene: 7. In nucleotides, the CDR3 is TGCAGTGCTAGTAGTTACCTAGCGGGAGGCTACAATGAGCAGTTCTAC. Translation gives CSASSYLAGGYNEQFY.